Sequencing of this T cell receptor (beta chain) was carried out in a study of vaccination and CD4 T cells after COVID-19 (dated by TCRdb to the early 2020s). In terms of the full investigation: Convalescent patients had a positive SARS-CoV-2 result on nasal swab PCR, and of these patients, some 10 had mild disease and one had severe disease. Each participant got two doses of either the Pfizer-BioNTech BNT162b2 vaccine (n=8) or the Moderna mRNA-1273 vaccine (n=2). Post-COVID blood samples from convalescent patients were collected a median of about 100 days after diagnosis, with a range of about 30 to 170 days. Post-vaccine blood samples were collected a median of around 10 weeks after the second vaccine dose, ranging from about 14 to 241 days. Control cultures used a CEFX viral epitope pool as positive control, an HIV-1 Nef peptide pool as negative control, or no peptide. In over 8 COVID-19 convalescent patients and a handful of infection-naive healthy vaccine recipients, researchers compared the spike-specific CD4+ TCR repertoire from before mRNA vaccination with the repertoire from after. The cultures were stimulated with overlapping spike peptide pools from SARS-CoV-2 and from the common cold coronaviruses HCoV-NL63, HCoV-OC43 and HCoV-229E. The convalescent cohort comprised six males and four females, including two Hispanic individuals, seven Caucasians, two Asians and one multiracial person.

The library was built by means of PCR. DNA from cultured CD4+ T cells was subjected to TCR sequencing with the Oncomine TCR Beta short-read assay at the Johns Hopkins FTIC core. Genomic DNA was extracted from the cultured CD4+ T cells with the QIAamp micro DNA kit. Oncomine TCR Beta libraries from cultured CD4+ T cells were pooled using unique dual indexes and sequenced on an Illumina iSeq 100. The source study handled its data this way. Non-productive sequences were removed, and CDR3s not starting with C, not ending with F or W, or shorter than 7 amino acids were discarded. Antigen-specific clonotypes were identified with the MANAFEST web application by comparing peptide-stimulated wells with reference and other culture wells. For a clone to be called positive, the clone needed an FDR below 0.05, an odds ratio above 5, and a productive frequency above 0.1% in at least two of three replicate wells. A clonotype counted as cross-reactive if it showed significant expansion both in the SARS-CoV-2 spike wells and in at least one common cold coronavirus spike condition. Using R version 3.6.1, CDR3 homology was evaluated through Levenshtein distances (stringdist) along with unrooted phylogenetic trees (ape). In-frame beta chains were kept once TCRdb had trimmed the public reads at Q25 with fastp and called clones with MiXCR. Each CDR3 protein gets just one entry, which takes the most common genes and DNA from the rows behind it. For this entry, the V and J calls and clone size follow TCRdb and not the study's own pipeline. The sample table records under 15,000 distinct CDR3 sequences; around half of these occur just once. Of the sample, less than 40% falls within the top ten clones.

Sample treatment or condition, as interpreted from the label and publication: roughly 10-day PBMC culture with coronavirus spike peptide pools or control peptides (ViraFEST assay). To expand antigen-specific T cells with peptide pools and then pick out the expanded clonotypes through TCR sequencing, the study relied on the ViraFEST assay. The convalescent patients' positive SARS-CoV-2 PCR tests fell between March and December 2020, which was before the Alpha, Beta and Delta variants emerged in the United States. PBMCs were cultured at roughly 1.9 million per well in IMDM supplemented with roughly 5% human AB serum and 9 to 10 IU/ml IL-2, with roughly 9.5 ug/ml peptide pools added. On days 3 and 7, half of the culture medium was replaced with fresh IL-2-containing medium. CD4+ T cells were isolated after roughly 9 days of culture through negative selection using the EasySep CD4+ T cell isolation kit. PBMCs were separated from whole blood using Ficoll-Paque Plus gradient centrifugation and then either used fresh or cryopreserved at -140C. In general, triplicate wells were set up for every culture condition.

Inclusive of the bounding cysteine and phenylalanine, the CDR3 is 13 residues long. Only CDR3 DNA remains: 39 bases, in frame from the first base. Per the germline V gene (reference sequence), MNHEY is the CDR1 and SMNVEV is the CDR2. The V and J ends are trimmed by 5 bases and 8 bases, leaving 12 bases between them. Study-wide conclusions, independent of this receptor: In convalescent patients, a median approximately 86% of post-vaccine SARS-CoV-2-reactive clones were detected only after vaccination, and vaccine-specific priming was suggested by this finding. Only a relatively small number of convalescent patients were included in the study, and early timepoints following natural infection were not analyzed. The median count of SARS-CoV-2-reactive clonotypes went up from 20 to 25 after infection to a few dozen after vaccination, although the change was not significant. Of the vaccine-specific clones in convalescent patients, 304 of 307, or nearly all, reacted only to SARS-CoV-2 spike and did not cross-react with common cold coronaviruses.

On this clonotype: Its recognized antigen is unknown. No per-base quality is available; no much larger clone lies one base away.

The sequence derives from a human donor who had recovered from COVID-19. The sample comprised CD4+ T cells from blood, cultured in vitro. The chain is encoded by TRBV27 joined to TRBJ2-2, with TRBD1 tentatively as D gene (6 bases match). The nucleotide sequence reads TGTGCCAGCAGTCCAACAGGGTCAGGGGAGCTGTTTTTT. Its translation reads: CASSPTGSGELFF.